Listed below are T cell receptor beta chains from one sample, sequenced in a study of T-cell memory formation after mild COVID-19. TCRdb processed the 5' RACE reads anew with MiXCR; each CDR3 protein has one entry. The sample holds about 350,000 distinct CDR3 sequences, about 13% seen once. The sample taken for sequencing was PBMCs or a T cell subset sorted from them (not recorded which). These receptors came from a man between 18 and 35 years old who had mild COVID-19 (a few samples of this study predate the infection). Cell type and time point are not known. The CDR3 runs from the conserved cysteine through the conserved F or W.

J gene,V gene,CDR3 protein
TRBJ1-2,TRBV4-1,CASSQTRGGSDNGYTF
TRBJ2-3,TRBV7-2,CASSSRTSSTDTQYF
TRBJ2-1,TRBV19,CASSTRRDYKIYNEQFF
TRBJ1-1,TRBV29-1,CSSGQGVPDDTEAFF
TRBJ1-1,TRBV4-1,CASSQATNRGGLTEAFF
TRBJ2-7,TRBV7-9,CASSLAQSYEQYF
TRBJ2-2,TRBV7-9,CASSGLGTGELFF
TRBJ1-2,TRBV12-5,CASGLGTNYGYTF
TRBJ1-1,TRBV6-2/TRBV6-3,CASSFVNTEAFF
TRBJ1-3,TRBV20-1,CSAILRGRNSGNTIYF
TRBJ1-4,TRBV4-3,CASSHLTGTDEKLFF
TRBJ2-1,TRBV11-2,CASSLPYSPNEQFF
TRBJ1-2,TRBV7-2,CASSLGIGQYYGYTF
TRBJ2-5,TRBV6-1,CASTVFQETQYF
TRBJ2-7,TRBV9,CASSATGELSYEQYF
TRBJ2-1,TRBV6-5,CASSPHGGTPYNEQFF
TRBJ2-6,TRBV6-5,CASSARDPRAGANVLTF
TRBJ2-5,TRBV11-3,CASSAAQETQYF
TRBJ1-4,TRBV2,CASSVSEWEKLFF
TRBJ2-5,TRBV7-2,CASSLVADQETQYF
TRBJ2-7,TRBV12-3/TRBV12-4,CASSPPPHSYEQYF
TRBJ2-2,TRBV5-1,CASSLWTANTGELFF
TRBJ2-4,TRBV29-1,CSVVTGGNVRNIQYF
TRBJ2-3,TRBV4-3,CASSQDMGRGPDTQYF
TRBJ1-5,TRBV7-9,CASSSWEGDQPQHF
TRBJ2-1,TRBV7-9,CASSHTGGGYNEQFF
TRBJ2-7,TRBV6-2/TRBV6-3,CASSYTSGGQEQYF
TRBJ2-1,TRBV6-2/TRBV6-3,CASKLATGYNEQFF
TRBJ2-3,TRBV12-3/TRBV12-4,CASRGQGGYTDTQYF
TRBJ1-1,TRBV15,CATSLGENTEAFF
TRBJ1-2,TRBV9,CASTRDETVGYGYTF
TRBJ1-4,TRBV20-1,CSAIQDRGAGKLFF
TRBJ2-5,TRBV18,CASSPGLAGVLETQYF
TRBJ2-1,TRBV5-5,CASRHVAGGPNEQFF
TRBJ2-7,TRBV7-2,CASSSGTGYYEQYF
TRBJ2-5,TRBV4-2,CASSPVARGGGDQETQYF
TRBJ2-2,TRBV30,CAWSGGSTGELFF